What follows are 24 T cell receptor beta chains derived from one specimen sequenced in a study of neurological immune-mediated disorders. MiXCR, run by TCRdb on the 5' RACE reads, gives a single entry per CDR3 protein. The sample lists around 62,000 distinct CDR3 sequences; roughly 4% were seen once. The specimen was PBMCs. These receptors originate from a man between 45 and 60 years old with multiple sclerosis.

This clonotype was detected many times. The V and J genes are TRBV20-1 and TRBJ2-2; a weak D match, TRBD1 (6 bases). The V gene's germline CDR1 is DFQATT and CDR2 SNEGSKA (reference sequence). This CDR3 has 13 amino acids. Deletions cut 6 bases from V and 4 bases from J, with 12 bases between. The CDR3 reads CSARGRGTGELFF. The CDR3 nucleotides are TGCAGTGCCAGGGGAAGGGGCACCGGGGAGCTGTTTTTT.

This clonotype was detected many times. The V and J genes are TRBV20-1 and TRBJ2-5; D perhaps matches TRBD1 (6 bases). Trimming stripped 1 base from V and 2 bases from J, with 17 bases between. Germline CDR1 is DFQATT and CDR2 is SNEGSKA (reference sequence). The CDR3 runs 16 residues. This CDR3 reads CSARAQGHMGQETQYF. The DNA of the CDR3 is TGCAGTGCTAGAGCGCAGGGGCATATGGGGCAAGAGACCCAGTACTTC.

A word on this clonotype: No conserved phenylalanine or tryptophan ends this CDR3, so it is likely a read error. This rearrangement joins TRBV7-2 to TRBJ2-1; 12 positions agree with TRBD2. With 7 bases clipped from V and 0 bases from J, the junction kept 7 bases outside the gene matches. This CDR3 has 17 amino acids. Germline CDR1 SGHTA, CDR2 FQGNSA. The CDR3 spells CASISSGGETSYNEQFC. The CDR3 nucleotides are TGTGCCAGCATCTCTAGCGGGGGGGAAACCTCCTACAATGAGCAGTTCTGC.

In its sample, this clonotype was seen many times. The V gene is TRBV5-1, the J gene TRBJ2-7; D possibly uses TRBD1 or TRBD2 (7 bases each). The CDR3 length is 16 residues. Trimming stripped 0 bases from V and 3 bases from J, with 16 bases between. Germline lookup yields CDR1 SGHRS and CDR2 YFSETQ. Here the CDR3 DNA reads TGCGCCAGCAGCTTGGAGAGGACAGGCGGGGGCTACGAGCAGTACTTC. It translates to CASSLERTGGGYEQYF.

This chain uses TRBV9 with TRBJ2-3; D not certain. Trimming shortened V by 0 bases and J by 1 base, and 9 bases separated the two germline ends. CDR3 length: 15 residues. Germline CDR1 and CDR2: SGDLS and YYNGEE. DNA of the CDR3: TGTGCCAGCAGCGTAGGTCCTGACGGCACAGATACGCAGTATTTT. It codes for CASSVGPDGTDTQYF.

This clonotype was detected many times. The chain carries TRBV20-1 and TRBJ1-2; 7 nucleotides line up with TRBD1. Trimming cost V 6 bases and J 4 bases; bases outside gene matches: 8. The germline gives CDR1 DFQATT, CDR2 SNEGSKA (reference sequence). The CDR3 is 13 amino acids. CDR3: CSAIEGGGYGYTF. Here the CDR3 DNA reads TGCAGTGCAATCGAAGGGGGCGGCTATGGCTACACCTTC.

This clonotype was seen at least ten times. This rearrangement joins TRBV20-1 to TRBJ2-5, with TRBD2 identical over 11 bases. This CDR3 is built from 14 residues. Germline values: CDR1 DFQATT, CDR2 SNEGSKA (reference sequence). J was trimmed by 1 base and V by 6 bases; bases with no gene match: 4. CDR3 DNA sequence: TGCAGTGCCCCCGGGACTAGCGGCCAAGAGACCCAGTACTTC. It codes for CSAPGTSGQETQYF.

The chain uses TRBV6-7 and TRBJ1-5; D call uncertain. TRBV6-7 is identified as an open reading frame with a role that is uncertain. Trimming pared 5 bases from V and 5 bases from J, leaving 10 bases between. The CDR3 loop spans 13 amino acids. The CDR3 spells CASSKIIHQPQHF. The CDR3 DNA sequence: TGTGCCAGCAGTAAGATTATCCATCAGCCCCAGCATTTT.

This clonotype was picked up many times. The rearrangement links TRBV7-8 to TRBJ2-3; D may be TRBD2 (6 bases). The CDR3 runs to 15 residues. The V end lost 1 base, the J end lost 1 base, and 9 bases lay between the germline ends. Germline-derived CDR1 and CDR2 are SGHVS and FQNEAQ. In DNA form, the CDR3 reads TGTGCCAGCAGCTTAGTTGCTAGCGGCACAGATACGCAGTATTTT. It translates to CASSLVASGTDTQYF.

This clonotype was observed many times. The rearrangement uses TRBV5-1 and TRBJ2-3; a weak D match, TRBD2 (6 bases). The CDR3 spans 15 residues. Germline CDR1 and CDR2: SGHRS and YFSETQ. V lost 1 base and J lost 4, with 13 bases in between. The CDR3 protein is CASSLRTNVPDTQYF. The CDR3 DNA reads TGCGCCAGCAGCTTGCGGACTAACGTCCCAGATACGCAGTATTTT.

Only a few counts were recorded for this clonotype. Given a much more abundant clone one base away, this may be a read error. The chain carries TRBV5-1 and TRBJ1-1; 7 bases fit TRBD1. V was clipped by 4 bases and J by 1 base; unmatched bases: 10. Germline CDR1 and CDR2: SGHRS and YFSETQ. The CDR3 totals 16 residues. The CDR3 nucleotides read TGCGCCAGCAGCCTCGAGGGGGCGCGGAAGAACACTGAAGCTTTCTTT. Translating gives CASSLEGARKNTEAFF.

This clonotype was found many times. This chain uses TRBV5-1 with TRBJ2-5; D could derive from TRBD1 or TRBD2 (5 bases each). Trimming stripped 0 bases from V and 5 bases from J, with 11 bases between. CDR3 length: 14 amino acids. Germline V CDR1 and CDR2: SGHRS, YFSETQ. The CDR3 region is CASSLAGTRETQYF. Here the CDR3 DNA reads TGCGCCAGCAGCTTGGCAGGGACGCGGGAGACCCAGTACTTC.

At least ten counts were recorded for this clonotype. V is TRBV7-9 and J is TRBJ2-1, with TRBD2 matching 7 bases. Germline-derived CDR1 and CDR2 are SEHNR and FQNEAQ (reference sequence). The CDR3 is 14 amino acids. The V and J ends lost 3 bases and 7 bases, in that order; junction bases with no gene match: 6. The CDR3 here is CASSFRDYRNEQFF. In DNA form, the CDR3 reads TGTGCCAGCAGCTTCCGGGACTATCGGAATGAGCAGTTCTTC.

This clonotype was counted many times. The chain uses TRBV5-1 and TRBJ2-2, with D tentatively TRBD1 (5 bases). Trimming left V 2 bases short and J 1 base short, with 9 bases between. This CDR3 has 15 residues. From germline, CDR1 is SGHRS and CDR2 YFSETQ. DNA of the CDR3: TGCGCCAGCAGCTTTTCTACAGGGAACACCGGGGAGCTGTTTTTT. Translating it yields CASSFSTGNTGELFF. The full variable domain, rest sourced from reference TRBV5-1 and TRBJ2-2, is KAGVTQTPRYLIKTRGQQVTLSCSPISGHRSVSWYQQTPGQGLQFLFEYFSETQRNKGNFPGRFSGRQFSNSRSEMNVSTLELGDSALYLCASSFSTGNTGELFFGEGSRLTVL.

This clonotype was counted ten times or more. This chain connects TRBV2 to TRBJ2-2; 8 nucleotides agree with TRBD2. Trimming removed 8 bases from V and 2 bases from J; junction bases left unmatched: 10. This CDR3 is 16 amino acids long. Looked up from germline, CDR1 is SNHLY and CDR2 is FYNNEI. The CDR3 reads CASSELAALNTGELFF. For the CDR3, the DNA is TGTGCCAGCTCGGAACTAGCGGCTCTAAACACCGGGGAGCTGTTTTTT.

The V and J genes are TRBV2 and TRBJ1-1; tentative D call: TRBD1 (5 bases). The V and J ends lost 4 bases and 4 bases respectively, with 16 bases between them. This CDR3 is built from 15 residues. Per the germline V gene, CDR1 is SNHLY and CDR2 is FYNNEI. In DNA, the CDR3 is TGTGCCAGCAGTGGGTTAAGGACAAAGGGCACTGAAGCTTTCTTT. It encodes CASSGLRTKGTEAFF. Full variable domain (missing parts from reference TRBV2 and TRBJ1-1): EPEVTQTPSHQVTQMGQEVILRCVPISNHLYFYWYRQILGQKVEFLVSFYNNEISEKSEIFDDQFSVERPDGSNFTLKIRSTKLEDSAMYFCASSGLRTKGTEAFFGQGTRLTVV.

This clonotype has at least ten counts. V usage is TRBV12-3 or TRBV12-4 and J usage is TRBJ1-2; D is undetermined. The CDR3 is 16 residues long. Trimming shortened V by 5 bases and J by 3 bases, and 19 bases separated the two germline ends. The CDR3 coding sequence is TGTGCCAGCAGTCCTAGTGGTCACGTGAGGGACTATGGCTACACCTTC. This translates into CASSPSGHVRDYGYTF.

This clonotype has a count of ten or more. V is TRBV6-2 or TRBV6-3 and J is TRBJ2-1, with 10 bases that match TRBD1. The CDR3 extends over 15 amino acids. In germline, CDR1 is MNHEY, CDR2 SVGEGT. The junction had 4 bases not matched to a gene; V was cut back by 4 bases and J by 4 bases. CDR3: CASSSVGQGYNEQFF. The CDR3 nucleotides read TGTGCCAGCAGTTCCGTGGGACAGGGGTACAATGAGCAGTTCTTC.

This clonotype is medium-sized in the sample. This chain uses TRBV9 with TRBJ2-3, with TRBD2 matching 10 bases. Germline CDR1 SGDLS, CDR2 YYNGEE. V shed 3 bases and J 0 bases; nucleotides not matched to a gene: 7. The CDR3 loop spans 17 amino acids. Written as DNA, the CDR3 is TGTGCCAGCAGCGCGCCCCAACTAGCGGGGAGCACAGATACGCAGTATTTT. It codes for CASSAPQLAGSTDTQYF.

CDR3 bases: TGTGCCAGCAGGGCGATAGCGGGGGCTGCCGATACGCAGTATTTT. Amino acids: CASRAIAGAADTQYF. The rearrangement uses TRBV12-3 or TRBV12-4 and TRBJ2-3; 9 nucleotides match TRBD2. The ends lost 6 bases at V and 6 bases at J; junction bases unmatched: 10. This CDR3 comprises 15 residues.

Concerning this clonotype itself: This clone may be a read error of a much larger clone one base away. The CDR3 does not end in the conserved phenylalanine or tryptophan, so this is likely a read error. The chain joins TRBV5-1 to TRBJ2-7; unclear D gene. V dropped 0 bases and J dropped 3 bases, with 4 bases sitting between them. This CDR3 region has 12 residues. The germline gives CDR1 SGHRS, CDR2 YFSETQ. In nucleotides, the CDR3 is TGCGCCAGCAGCTTGGACGGCTACGAGCAGTACTAC. Its translation: CASSLDGYEQYY.

This clonotype was seen repeatedly, ten times or more. J is TRBJ2-1 and V is TRBV4-1, with 7 positions matching TRBD2. V was pared by 4 bases and J by 9 bases, with 15 bases of the junction left unmatched. CDR1 and CDR2 (germline): MGHRA, YSYEKL. The CDR3 has 16 amino acids. In nucleotides, the CDR3 is TGCGCCAGCAGCCCTGGAGCGGGGACCCGGAGCGGTGAGCAGTTCTTC. Its protein product is CASSPGAGTRSGEQFF.

This clonotype was counted many times. This chain joins TRBV18 and TRBJ2-5; D remains unclear. The CDR3 has 14 residues. Trimming left V 2 bases short and J 1 base short, with 8 bases between. Germline CDR1 reads KGHSH; CDR2 reads LQKENI. The CDR3 sequence: CASSPGRFQETQYF. CDR3 sequence (DNA): TGTGCCAGCTCACCAGGGCGGTTCCAAGAGACCCAGTACTTC.

There are many counts of this clonotype. The gene calls are TRBV5-5 and TRBJ1-2; D remains unclear. Trimming left V 4 bases short and J 7 bases short, with 26 bases between. This CDR3 spans 17 amino acids. Germline loops: CDR1 SGHKS, CDR2 YYEKEE (reference sequence). Here the CDR3 DNA reads TGTGCCAGCAGCCTATATTGGACGGGCGACTCTCCAACTGGCTACACCTTC. Translating it yields CASSLYWTGDSPTGYTF.